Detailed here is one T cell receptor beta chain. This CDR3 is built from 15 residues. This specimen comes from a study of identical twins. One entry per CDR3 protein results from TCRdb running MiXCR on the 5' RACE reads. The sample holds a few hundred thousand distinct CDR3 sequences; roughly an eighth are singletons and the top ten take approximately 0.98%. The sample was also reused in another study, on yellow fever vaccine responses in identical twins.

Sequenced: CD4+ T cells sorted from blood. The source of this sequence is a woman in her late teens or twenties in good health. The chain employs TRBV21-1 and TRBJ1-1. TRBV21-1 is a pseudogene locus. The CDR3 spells CASSKDPTENTEAFF. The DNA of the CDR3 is TGTGCCAGCAGCAAGGACCCCACAGAGAACACTGAAGCTTTCTTT.